This T cell receptor (beta chain) is from a study of glioma-infiltrating T cells after dendritic cell vaccination. The table lists this clone with a count of one. Method: immunoSEQ multiplex PCR; TCRdb's copy keeps in-frame clones and lacks some. Of roughly 100,000 clones in the sample, roughly 79% were seen once. Selection required adequate fresh-frozen tumor tissue plus more than two years' survival data. Before vaccination, two weeks after the third vaccination, and at progression, PBMC were collected. The germline gives CDR1 GTSNPN, CDR2 SVGIG (reference sequence). This CDR3 contains 13 residues. Trimming pared 2 bases from V and 8 bases from J, leaving 15 bases between.

This chain uses TRBV30 with TRBJ1-1; a weak D match, TRBD1 (5 bases). The receptor comes from a human donor with glioblastoma. This sample comprised blood, obtained before dendritic cell vaccination. The CDR3 sequence: CAWSSPGHGEAFF. CDR3 sequence (DNA): TGTGCCTGGAGTTCTCCAGGGCACGGGGAAGCTTTCTTT.